This T cell receptor beta chain was identified in a study of graft-versus-host responses after intestinal transplantation. Sequenced by immunoSEQ multiplex PCR; TCRdb stores in-frame clones only, minus some. The sample carries some 81,000 clones, 85% to 90% recorded once. A remark on this clone: The antigen is unknown.

The length of the CDR3 is 16 residues. CDR1 and CDR2 (germline): SGHRS, YFSETQ. V lost 3 bases and J lost 1, with 16 bases in between. The starting material was unstimulated CD4+ T cells sorted from spleen or lymph node cells, obtained before intestinal transplant. This sequence joins TRBV5-1 and TRBJ1-1, with no clear D. The clonotype comes from a human donor who received an intestinal transplant. The chain's CDR3 is CASSSGLEVGNTEAFF. CDR3 DNA sequence: TGCGCCAGCAGCTCCGGTTTGGAGGTCGGGAACACTGAAGCTTTCTTT.